This TCR beta chain stems from a study of T cells in Graves' hyperthyroidism and ophthalmopathy. At the level of the study: Before treatment of any kind, peripheral blood was taken at initial diagnosis.

Amplification targeted TCR beta CDR3 regions from RNA transcripts. The primer set for the first-round RT-PCR of the TCR CDR3 was HTBI. TCRdb re-called the multiplex PCR reads through MiXCR, storing one row per CDR3 protein. The data hold around 450,000 distinct CDR3 sequences, with roughly 14% observed a single time. This clonotype was found many times. The V end was cut by 2 bases, the J end by 2 bases, with 10 bases between. Germline V gene data show CDR1 as SGHAT and CDR2 as FQNNGV. The CDR3 totals 15 residues. The rearrangement uses TRBV11-2 and TRBJ2-1; D is unresolved. This sequence originates from a woman in her late teens or twenties with Graves' hyperthyroidism. The material sequenced was blood. The CDR3 DNA sequence: TGTGCCAGCAGCTTACCAAAAGGGCCCTACAATGAGCAGTTCTTC. Encoded protein: CASSLPKGPYNEQFF.